This paragraph covers one T cell receptor beta chain sequence. This sample stems from a study of blood T cell repertoires in COVID-19. Background on the study: The cDNA or gDNA used as material had been derived from T cells, B-cell-depleted T cells, or PBMCs.

The data were produced by immunoSEQ multiplex PCR, yet TCRdb's version contains in-frame clones alone and is incomplete. The sample has about 230,000 clones; over 75% are singletons. The germline V and J ends were trimmed by 3 bases and 0 bases, with 9 bases remaining between them. From germline, CDR1 is MNHEY and CDR2 SMNVEV (reference sequence). The length of the CDR3 is 15 residues. Sequencing used PBMCs or T cells enriched from blood (not recorded which). The TCR originated in a woman under 40 who had been exposed to COVID-19. The chain employs TRBV27 and TRBJ2-1; maybe TRBD1 (5 bases). The CDR3: CASSLDTLSYNEQFF. The CDR3 DNA sequence: TGTGCCAGCAGTTTGGACACCCTCTCCTACAATGAGCAGTTCTTC.